This is a list of T cell receptor beta chains from one sample in a study of ipilimumab plus nivolumab after autologous stem cell transplantation. Produced via immunoSEQ multiplex PCR; TCRdb's table is partial and in-frame only. The sample yields 9,000 to 9,500 clones, about 67% seen once. Sequenced material: PBMCs, taken in a trial of ipilimumab plus nivolumab as post-transplant consolidation. The receptors derive from a female donor with multiple myeloma. Each CDR3 is given with its conserved first and last residue. Each record gives: J gene, V gene, CDR3 protein.

>TRBJ1-2|TRBV28
CASNAYNYGYTF
>TRBJ2-3|TRBV19
CASSIRTDTQYF
>TRBJ1-4|TRBV19
CASSLHGEKLFF
>TRBJ2-1|TRBV19
CARKSGLAGHSYNEQFF
>TRBJ2-2|TRBV14
CASSPDRGRTGELFF
>TRBJ1-1|TRBV2
CASSEDGNSDTEAFF
>TRBJ1-3|TRBV7-2
CASSLTGGHSGNTIYF
>TRBJ2-3|TRBV19
CASTRQGAQDTQYF
>TRBJ2-7|TRBV7-3
CASSLTGIYEQYF
>TRBJ2-7|TRBV2
CASSFPEGKQYF
>TRBJ2-7|TRBV2
CASSPSSYEQYF
>TRBJ1-2|TRBV6-6
CASSYPTRNYGYTF
>TRBJ2-1|TRBV27
CASSFPPGFEQFF
>TRBJ2-1|TRBV5-6
CASSLRPLTYEQFF
>TRBJ1-1|TRBV6-1
CASSERGQRWNTEAFF
>TRBJ1-6|TRBV21-1
CASIPLGAVNNSPLHF
>TRBJ2-7|TRBV9
CASSVTGQAFSYEQYF
>TRBJ2-7|TRBV6-5
CASGAVLGEQYF
>TRBJ1-2|TRBV30
CAWSSGLHYGYTF
>TRBJ2-1|TRBV28
CASSFPTPGQIYNEQFF
>TRBJ1-1|TRBV2
CASSGDFVTEAFF
>TRBJ1-5|TRBV19
CASKRTSILNQPQHF
>TRBJ1-6|TRBV5-1
CASQISGSGDNSPLHF
>TRBJ2-5|TRBV20-1
CSAGQQETQYF
>TRBJ2-7|TRBV5-7
CASSLASENEQYF
>TRBJ2-2|TRBV7-8
CASSLVVAANTGELFF
>TRBJ2-7|TRBV7-3
CASSPRPNYEQYF
>TRBJ1-2|TRBV5-5
CASSGGQGRGYTF
>TRBJ2-2|TRBV5-1
CASSLTSGTRFGTGELFF
>TRBJ1-1|TRBV9
CASSAQLQESEAFF
>TRBJ1-5|TRBV7-3
CASSFGERQPQHF
>TRBJ2-2|TRBV5-5
CASSLGVSALTGELFF
>TRBJ2-7|TRBV27
CASSLPSGEQYF
>TRBJ2-1|TRBV11-2
CASSLLGMVGRGANEQFF
>TRBJ1-2|TRBV10-3
CAISEQQSRYTF
>TRBJ1-1|TRBV19
CASRRSRDTEAFF
>TRBJ1-1|TRBV7-9
CASSSPAGGNTEAFF
>TRBJ1-3|TRBV28
CASSLSVVDTIYF
>TRBJ2-7|TRBV28
CASSLYGGARYEQYF
>TRBJ2-7|TRBV29-1
CSVAQGGLVGEQYF
>TRBJ2-3|TRBV29-1
CSGLGHFSTDTQYF
>TRBJ2-1|TRBV29-1
CSVHLYQDRGITSSYNEQFF
>TRBJ2-5|TRBV11-2
CASSSKEREAKETQYF
>TRBJ2-5|TRBV5-1
CACRDSLQETQYF
>TRBJ1-2|TRBV4-3
CASSRSTGGDYGYTF
>TRBJ2-3|TRBV27
CARCWGHGHRYAVF
>TRBJ2-7|TRBV27
CASSVPSGEQYF
>TRBJ2-1|TRBV5-1
CASSLVLAGGPGNEQFF
>TRBJ2-1|TRBV5-1
CASSVTGVNEQFF
>TRBJ2-2|TRBV15
CATSRDLGLTGELFF
>TRBJ1-5|TRBV9
CASSNDRGKEPQHF
>TRBJ1-3|TRBV9
CASSVAAGVGNTIYF
>TRBJ1-1|TRBV6-1
CASSGWTGTEAFF
>TRBJ2-7|TRBV28
CASRYDRHRDYEQYF
>TRBJ2-7|TRBV5-3
CASSLNPSVIYEQYF
>TRBJ2-6|TRBV7-9
CASSLVTSQSGANVLTF
>TRBJ2-7|TRBV28
CATTSGTREQYF
>TRBJ2-1|TRBV5-1
CASSLGQGEHNEQFF
>TRBJ1-1|TRBV9
CASSVELRGNSFF
>TRBJ2-3|TRBV7-2
CASSFQGSTDTQYF